One and the same sample provided the 24 T cell receptor beta chains below, sequenced in a study of Ad26.COV2.S vaccination and SARS-CoV-2 variants. Some clones are missing from TCRdb's copy, which holds only in-frame ones; the method was immunoSEQ multiplex PCR. The table includes more than 300,000 clones, about 88% detected once. The treatment denotes: roughly 20 received Ad26.COV2.S at low or high dose, single or two shots; 5 received placebo; per-sample allocation not given. Specimen acquisition occurred on day 63 following the initial vaccine or placebo injection. Sample: peripheral blood, taken in a trial of Ad26.COV2.S vaccine versus placebo. Receptors were obtained from a person between 18 and 60 years old who received the Ad26.COV2.S COVID-19 vaccine or a placebo.

The chain uses TRBV3-1 (or the pseudogene TRBV3-2) and TRBJ1-6; tentatively, D is TRBD1 (5 bases). The germline V gene encodes CDR1 LGHDT and CDR2 YNNKEL (reference sequence). The ends were cut back, 6 bases at V and 6 bases at J, with 12 bases in the middle. The CDR3 totals 14 residues. CDR3: CASSPDRGNSPLHF. In DNA form, the CDR3 reads TGTGCCAGCAGTCCAGACAGAGGTAATTCACCCCTCCACTTT.

V is TRBV27 and J is TRBJ1-6, with unresolved D. This CDR3 has 12 amino acids. The germline V gene encodes CDR1 MNHEY and CDR2 SMNVEV (reference sequence). The V and J ends lost 5 bases and 6 bases respectively, with 5 bases between them. The CDR3 coding sequence is TGTGCCAGCAGTCCCATTAATTCACCCCTCCACTTT. Protein product: CASSPINSPLHF.

This clone came up once. The rearrangement links TRBV5-4 to TRBJ2-6, with D maybe TRBD2 (5 bases). The CDR3 spans 15 residues. Germline assignment: CDR1 SGHNT and CDR2 YYREEE (reference sequence). The V end lost 0 bases, the J end lost 2 bases, and 6 bases lay between the germline ends. The CDR3 bases are TGTGCCAGCAGCTTGGGGAGGACTGGGGCCAACGTCCTGACTTTC. Its translation: CASSLGRTGANVLTF.

The chain combines TRBV19 with TRBJ2-5; 10 positions match TRBD1. The CDR3 consists of 15 residues. Germline CDR1 LNHDA, CDR2 SQIVND (reference sequence). V lost 2 bases and J lost 5; bases outside the gene matches: 5. The DNA for the CDR3 is TGTGCCAGTAGTATACCGGGACAGGGGACGGAGACCCAGTACTTC. Residues: CASSIPGQGTETQYF.

CDR3 sequence: CASSQIAGRETQYF. CDR3 DNA: TGTGCCAGCAGCCAAATAGCGGGACGCGAGACCCAGTACTTC. The chain is built from TRBV4-2 and TRBJ2-5; 8 positions match TRBD2. V dropped 2 bases and J dropped 5; count of bases not matched to a gene: 4. CDR1 LGHNA and CDR2 YNFKEQ come from the germline V gene. The CDR3 extends over 14 amino acids.

The genes are TRBV7-9 and TRBJ1-1; D is ambiguous. This CDR3 has 13 residues. Trimming stripped 4 bases from V and 4 bases from J, with 10 bases between. Per the germline V gene, CDR1 is SEHNR and CDR2 is FQNEAQ (reference sequence). The CDR3: CASSSELSTEAFF. CDR3 nucleotides: TGTGCCAGCAGCTCGGAGCTAAGCACTGAAGCTTTCTTT.

This clone was detected only once. The chain joins TRBV7-2 to TRBJ2-7, with 9 bases identical to TRBD1. CDR1 and CDR2 from the germline V gene are SGHTA and FQGNSA. The V gene end was trimmed by 2 bases and the J gene end by 3 bases; junction bases not matched to a gene: 8. The CDR3 runs to 16 residues. The CDR3 coding sequence is TGTGCCAGCAGCTTAACCGGGACAGGGCCCTTCTACGAGCAGTACTTC. Residues: CASSLTGTGPFYEQYF.

The V call is TRBV1, the J call TRBJ1-2. TRBV1 counts as a pseudogene. This CDR3 comprises 15 residues. The CDR3 DNA is TGCACCAGCAGGCGGACGGAAGATTTTAACTATGGCTACACCTTC. Translation gives CTSRRTEDFNYGYTF.

V usage is TRBV12-3 or TRBV12-4 and J usage is TRBJ1-5; D is undetermined. Trimming removed 4 bases at V and 4 bases at J, with 5 bases between. The CDR3 sequence is 12 residues long. The DNA for the CDR3 is TGTGCCAGCAGTTACGAAAATCAGCCCCAGCATTTT. It translates to CASSYENQPQHF.

This chain joins TRBV11-2 and TRBJ1-1; D unclear. Trimming took 7 bases from V and 3 from J, leaving 12 bases between them. This CDR3 comprises 13 residues. Germline CDR1 SGHAT, CDR2 FQNNGV. This CDR3 is CASTYTLDTEAFF. The DNA of the CDR3 is TGTGCCAGCACCTATACGTTGGACACTGAAGCTTTCTTT.

This sequence joins TRBV7-9 and TRBJ1-3; D not certain. V was trimmed by 2 bases and J by 0 bases, leaving 11 bases between them. Germline V gene lookup returns CDR1 SEHNR and CDR2 FQNEAQ (reference sequence). The CDR3 length is 16 residues. The CDR3 region is CASSLPYRSSGNTIYF. The CDR3 region has the DNA TGTGCCAGCAGCTTACCTTACAGAAGCTCTGGAAACACCATATATTTT.

This sequence joins TRBV6-2 or TRBV6-3 and TRBJ1-1; 8 bases fit TRBD1. CDR1 and CDR2 from the germline V gene are MNHEY and SVGEGT. The CDR3 is 14 amino acids. J was trimmed by 5 bases and V by 2 bases; bases with no gene match: 4. The CDR3 DNA reads TGTGCCAGCAGTTACCTGACAGGGGCGACTGAAGCTTTCTTT. Residues: CASSYLTGATEAFF.

The V gene is TRBV28, the J gene TRBJ1-2, with 7 bases identical to TRBD1. The CDR3 spans 14 residues. Germline CDR1 is MDHEN and CDR2 is SYDVKM. V dropped 8 bases and J dropped 3; count of bases not matched to a gene: 9. The CDR3 protein is CASRSGDRHYGYTF. The CDR3 DNA sequence: TGTGCCAGCCGTTCGGGGGACAGACACTATGGCTACACCTTC.

On this clone itself: The sample has other DNA sequences that encode this CDR3 too. V usage is TRBV7-3 and J usage is TRBJ1-2, with D perhaps TRBD1 (5 bases). The germline V gene encodes CDR1 SGHTA and CDR2 FQGTGA. Trimming stripped 1 base from V and 4 bases from J, with 7 bases between. CDR3 length: 13 amino acids. In nucleotides, the CDR3 is TGTGCCAGCAGCTTAAGTCAGGGCTATGGCTACACCTTC. Encoded protein: CASSLSQGYGYTF. The whole variable domain, remainder taken from reference TRBV7-3 and TRBJ1-2, is GAGVSQTPSNKVTEKGKYVELRCDPISGHTALYWYRQSLGQGPEFLIYFQGTGAADDSGLPNDRFFAVRPEGSVSTLKIQRTERGDSAVYLCASSLSQGYGYTFGSGTRLTVV.

V gene TRBV7-2 combines with J gene TRBJ2-3; 10 positions match TRBD1. This CDR3 spans 16 amino acids. CDR1 is SGHTA, CDR2 FQGNSA, per germline. V lost 0 bases to trimming and J lost 5 bases; unmatched junction nucleotides: 5. CDR3 nucleotide sequence: TGTGCCAGCAGCTTAGCCCCGGACAGGGGGAGAGATACGCAGTATTTT. Translation gives CASSLAPDRGRDTQYF. The variable domain in full, with the rest retrieved from reference TRBV7-2 and TRBJ2-3, is GAGVSQSPSNKVTEKGKDVELRCDPISGHTALYWYRQSLGQGLEFLIYFQGNSAPDKSGLPSDRFSAERTGGSVSTLTIQRTQQEDSAVYLCASSLAPDRGRDTQYFGPGTRLTVL.

V and J are TRBV19 and TRBJ1-5; D gene unclear. Germline loops: CDR1 LNHDA, CDR2 SQIVND (reference sequence). This CDR3 comprises 16 residues. V lost 3 bases, J lost 0 bases, and 12 bases lay in between. CDR3 sequence reads: CASSIRGGSSNQPQHF. As DNA, the CDR3 is TGTGCCAGTAGTATCCGGGGAGGCAGTAGCAATCAGCCCCAGCATTTT.

This clone was seen only once. The J gene is TRBJ1-4, the V gene TRBV5-5; D is perhaps TRBD1 (6 bases). Germline CDR1 is SGHKS and CDR2 is YYEKEE (reference sequence). The CDR3 totals 15 residues. Trimming pared 4 bases from V and 2 bases from J, leaving 12 bases between. The chain's CDR3 is CASSRQVSTNEKLFF. In nucleotides, the CDR3 is TGTGCCAGCAGCCGACAGGTTTCCACTAATGAAAAACTGTTTTTT. Drawing the rest from reference TRBV5-5 and TRBJ1-4, the complete variable domain is DAGVTQSPTHLIKTRGQQVTLRCSPISGHKSVSWYQQVLGQGPQFIFQYYEKEERGRGNFPDRFSARQFPNYSSELNVNALLLGDSALYLCASSRQVSTNEKLFFGSGTQLSVL.

The chain employs TRBV27 and TRBJ2-7; 9 bases align to TRBD1. In germline, CDR1 is MNHEY, CDR2 SMNVEV (reference sequence). The junction had 12 bases not matched to a gene; V was cut back by 6 bases and J by 6 bases. The CDR3 length is 15 residues. The CDR3 nucleotides are TGTGCCAGCAGGCCTTTCGGGACAGGGTTACTCGAGCAGTACTTC. Translation gives CASRPFGTGLLEQYF.

In its sample, this clone was seen once. V usage is TRBV19 and J usage is TRBJ1-4, with no clear D. From germline, CDR1 is LNHDA and CDR2 SQIVND (reference sequence). This CDR3 has 13 amino acids. V dropped 7 bases and J dropped 4 bases, with 10 bases sitting between them. Here the CDR3 reads CASTETHNEKLFF. CDR3 coding DNA: TGTGCCAGTACAGAAACTCATAATGAAAAACTGTTTTTT.

V is TRBV7-8 and J is TRBJ2-3; D remains unclear. Trimming removed 2 bases at V and 0 bases at J, with 9 bases between. Germline V gene sequence: CDR1 SGHVS, CDR2 FQNEAQ. This CDR3 is built from 15 residues. The DNA of the CDR3 is TGTGCCAGCAGCTTAATCAGGCTCAGCACAGATACGCAGTATTTT. Residues: CASSLIRLSTDTQYF.

J is TRBJ1-5 and V is TRBV15; D call uncertain. There are 17 residues in the CDR3. The germline V and J ends were trimmed by 0 bases and 0 bases, with 12 bases remaining between them. The V gene's germline CDR1 is LNHNV and CDR2 YYDKDF (reference sequence). The CDR3 loop reads CATSRDPQVTSNQPQHF. Written as DNA, the CDR3 is TGTGCCACCAGCAGAGATCCCCAGGTGACTAGCAATCAGCCCCAGCATTTT. Full variable domain (rest looked up from reference TRBV15 and TRBJ1-5): DAMVIQNPRYQVTQFGKPVTLSCSQTLNHNVMYWYQQKSSQAPKLLFHYYDKDFNNEADTPDNFQSRRPNTSFCFLDIRSPGLGDTAMYLCATSRDPQVTSNQPQHFGDGTRLSIL.

CDR3 sequence (DNA): TGTGCCAGCAGTCCAAACAGGGGGCGAGAGACCCAGTACTTC. Translating gives CASSPNRGRETQYF. The rearrangement joins TRBV6-5 to TRBJ2-5; TRBD1 aligns across 9 bases. Germline values: CDR1 MNHEY, CDR2 SVGAGI. This CDR3 contains 14 residues. V gave up 5 bases and J gave up 4 bases; unmatched junction bases: 5.

This clone was observed once. The chain has TRBV5-4 and TRBJ2-6; TRBD1 is a possible D gene (6 bases). The germline CDR1 and CDR2 sequences are SGHNT and YYREEE (reference sequence). V lost 7 bases to trimming and J lost 3 bases, with 23 bases between them. This CDR3 region has 18 residues. The DNA for the CDR3 is TGTGCCAGCGATATCCAGGGGCGAGGTCTCTTTGGGGCCAACGTCCTGACTTTC. Translation gives CASDIQGRGLFGANVLTF.

This clone was found a few times. The sample carries other DNA sequences with the same CDR3. This chain uses TRBV4-2 with TRBJ1-2; D not resolved. Germline values: CDR1 LGHNA, CDR2 YNFKEQ. The CDR3 extends over 11 amino acids. The V gene lost 1 base and the J gene lost 8 bases, with 5 bases spanning the gap. For the CDR3, the DNA is TGTGCCAGCAGCCAAGGAGACGGCTACACCTTC. Encoded protein: CASSQGDGYTF.